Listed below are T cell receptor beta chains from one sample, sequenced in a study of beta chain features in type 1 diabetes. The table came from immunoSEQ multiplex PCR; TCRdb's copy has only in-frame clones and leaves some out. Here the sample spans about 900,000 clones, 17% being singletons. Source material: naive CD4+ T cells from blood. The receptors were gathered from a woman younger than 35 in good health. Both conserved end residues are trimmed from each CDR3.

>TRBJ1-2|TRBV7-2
ASSWEWTGSNYGYT
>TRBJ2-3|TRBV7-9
ASSLRSGVADTQY
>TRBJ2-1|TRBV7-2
ASSLDSYNEQF
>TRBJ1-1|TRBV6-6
ASSYSGFTEAF
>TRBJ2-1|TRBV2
ASSLAGGEQF
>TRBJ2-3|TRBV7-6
ASSSSPQGRRDTQY
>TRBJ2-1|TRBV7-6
ASSLMGTSEQF
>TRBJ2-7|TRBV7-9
ASSSQGYEQY
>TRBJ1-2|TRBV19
ASSHLRPGQGASYGYT
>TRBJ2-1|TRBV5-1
ASSLPRSNLGNNEQF
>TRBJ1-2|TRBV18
ASSPSFTRQKLNT
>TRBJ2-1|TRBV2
ASKENGNEQF
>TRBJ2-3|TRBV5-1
ASSQTRGGRTDTQY
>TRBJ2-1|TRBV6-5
ASSLTSGNTNEQF
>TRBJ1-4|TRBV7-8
ASSRGLGFGSEKLF
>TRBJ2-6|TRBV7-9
ASSFAGSGNVLT
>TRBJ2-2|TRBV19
ASTGGSPRTGELF
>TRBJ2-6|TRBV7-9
ASSFSGSGANVLT
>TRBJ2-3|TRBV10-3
ATAPSGRSYTDTQY
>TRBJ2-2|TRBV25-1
ASSDSRGPANTGELF
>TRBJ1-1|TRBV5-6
ASRRGQGNTEAF
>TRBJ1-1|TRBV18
ASSPGQGSTEAF